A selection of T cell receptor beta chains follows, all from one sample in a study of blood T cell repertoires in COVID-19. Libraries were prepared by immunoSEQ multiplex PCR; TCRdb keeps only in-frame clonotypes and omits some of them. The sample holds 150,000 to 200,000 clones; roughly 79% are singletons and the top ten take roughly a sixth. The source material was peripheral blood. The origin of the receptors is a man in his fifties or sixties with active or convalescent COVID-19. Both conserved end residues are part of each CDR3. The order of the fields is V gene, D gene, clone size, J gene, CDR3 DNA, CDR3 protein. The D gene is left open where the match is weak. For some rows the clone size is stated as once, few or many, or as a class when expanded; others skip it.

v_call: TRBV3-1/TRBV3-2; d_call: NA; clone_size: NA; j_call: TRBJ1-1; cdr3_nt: TGTGCCAGCAGCTATACTCAGGGGTCGGGCAGCACTGAAGCTTTCTTT; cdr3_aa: CASSYTQGSGSTEAFF
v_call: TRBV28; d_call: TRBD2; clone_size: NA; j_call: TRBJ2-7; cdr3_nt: TGTGCCAGCACTCTCCCGGGACTAGCGGGATTTGACCGGCAGTACTTC; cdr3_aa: CASTLPGLAGFDRQYF
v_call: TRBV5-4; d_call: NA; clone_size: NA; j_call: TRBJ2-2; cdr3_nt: TGTGCCAGCAGCCCCGGCCTCGGGGTACCTAGGACCGGGGAGCTGTTTTTT; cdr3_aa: CASSPGLGVPRTGELFF
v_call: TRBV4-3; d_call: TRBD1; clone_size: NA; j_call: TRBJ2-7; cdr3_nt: TGCGCCAGCAGGGAATCTTTAAGGGGACAGGGGACCTACGAGCAGTACTTC; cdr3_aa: CASRESLRGQGTYEQYF
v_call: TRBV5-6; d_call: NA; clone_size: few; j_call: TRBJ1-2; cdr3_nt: TGTGCCAGCATGGGACACAACTATGGCTACACCTTC; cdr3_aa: CASMGHNYGYTF
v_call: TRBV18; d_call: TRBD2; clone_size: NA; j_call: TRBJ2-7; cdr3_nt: TGTGCCAGCTCACCGATCCTGACTAGCGGAGACCATTACGAGCAGTACTTC; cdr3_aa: CASSPILTSGDHYEQYF
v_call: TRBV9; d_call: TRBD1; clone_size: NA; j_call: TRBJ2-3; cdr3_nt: TGTGCCAGCAGCGTCGCGACAGGGTCGACAGATACGCAGTATTTT; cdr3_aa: CASSVATGSTDTQYF
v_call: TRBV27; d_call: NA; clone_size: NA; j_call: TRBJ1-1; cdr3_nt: TGTGCCAGCAGTTTACAGGGGAGGGACACTGAAGCTTTCTTT; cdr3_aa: CASSLQGRDTEAFF
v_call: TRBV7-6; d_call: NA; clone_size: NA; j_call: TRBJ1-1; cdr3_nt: TGTGCCAGCAAGGACAGAGTCGGTAACACTGAAGCTTTCTTT; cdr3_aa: CASKDRVGNTEAFF
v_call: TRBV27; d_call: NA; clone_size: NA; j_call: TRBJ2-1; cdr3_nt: TGTGCCAGCGGGCAGACTAGTGTATCGGTGCATGAGCAGTTCTTC; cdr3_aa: CASGQTSVSVHEQFF
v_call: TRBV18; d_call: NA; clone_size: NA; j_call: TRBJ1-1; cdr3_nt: TGTGCCAGCTCACTTTCGGAGACAGCTGAAGCTTTCTTT; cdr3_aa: CASSLSETAEAFF
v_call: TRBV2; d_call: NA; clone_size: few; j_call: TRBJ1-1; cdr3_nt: TGTGCCAGCAGACCTATGTCAGGGTGGTCGACTGAAGCTTTCTTT; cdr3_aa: CASRPMSGWSTEAFF
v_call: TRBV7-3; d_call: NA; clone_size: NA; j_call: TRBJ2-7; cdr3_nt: TGTGCCAGCAGCCTAAGGGGGGGCAGGGAATACGAGCAGTACTTC; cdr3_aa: CASSLRGGREYEQYF
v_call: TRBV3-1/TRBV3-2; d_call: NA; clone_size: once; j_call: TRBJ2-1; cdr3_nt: TGTGCCAGCAGCCAAGATTACAGTGAGCAGTTCTTC; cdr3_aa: CASSQDYSEQFF
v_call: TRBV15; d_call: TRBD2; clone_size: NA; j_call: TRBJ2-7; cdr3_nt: TGTGCCACCAGCAGAGTGACTAGCGGGGGCTACGAGCAGTACTTC; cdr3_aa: CATSRVTSGGYEQYF
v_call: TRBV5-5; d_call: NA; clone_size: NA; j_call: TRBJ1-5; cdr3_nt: TGTGCCAGCAGGTTAATAGGCGGGGGTAGCAATCAGCCCCAGCATTTT; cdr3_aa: CASRLIGGGSNQPQHF